This T cell receptor (beta chain) emerged from a study of cytomegalovirus exposure and HLA in healthy donors. Broader study findings: What was likely a sequencing artifact was a cluster of highly shared sequence variants.

13 Jbeta primers and 60 Vbeta primers were used for the PCR. Clones were sequenced by immunoSEQ multiplex PCR, and TCRdb holds only the in-frame ones, with some missing. The table records 100,000 to 150,000 clones, 75% to 90% of them present only once. With 3 bases clipped from V and 3 bases from J, the junction kept 2 bases outside the gene matches. Germline CDR1 and CDR2: SGHRS and YFSETQ. The length of the CDR3 is 15 residues. As to this clone: Its target is unknown.

Sequencing was carried out using PBMCs. This clonotype was obtained from a man aged 30 to 39 in good health and CMV-seropositive. The chain is built from TRBV5-1 and TRBJ2-2, with TRBD1 identical over 10 bases. The CDR3 DNA reads as TGCGCCAGCAGCTCGGACAGGGGGTACACCGGGGAGCTGTTTTTT. It is translated as CASSSDRGYTGELFF.